The present T cell receptor beta chain was sequenced within a study of cytomegalovirus exposure and HLA in healthy donors. Study summary: There were 117 million unique TCR beta sequences, drawn from 150 million to 200 million T cells, in an earlier analysis. General study findings and limits: Data from an earlier analysis indicated that most TCR beta V segments were productive either about 87% or about 30% of the time. In a later analysis, CMV-associated beta chains were mostly HLA-associated, it appeared. It is likely that the observed cluster of highly shared sequence variants was a sequencing artifact.

Researchers ran the PCR with 60 Vbeta and 13 Jbeta primers. Sequencing was performed with immunoSEQ multiplex PCR; in TCRdb, only in-frame clones are kept and a portion is missing. The sample holds more than 150,000 clones; roughly 80% are singletons and the top ten take 3.5% to 4%. Note on this clone: As yet, its antigen is unknown.

The sequenced material came from PBMCs. The TCR originated in a man between 45 and 60 years old in good health and CMV-seronegative.

The CDR3 reads CAKGLQNTGELFF. The CDR3 DNA reads as TGTGCCAAGGGACTCCAGAACACCGGGGAGCTGTTTTTT. The chain carries TRBV2 and TRBJ2-2, with D tentatively TRBD2 (6 bases). Germline loops: CDR1 SNHLY, CDR2 FYNNEI. V lost 10 bases and J lost 1, with 10 bases in between. This CDR3 has 13 amino acids.